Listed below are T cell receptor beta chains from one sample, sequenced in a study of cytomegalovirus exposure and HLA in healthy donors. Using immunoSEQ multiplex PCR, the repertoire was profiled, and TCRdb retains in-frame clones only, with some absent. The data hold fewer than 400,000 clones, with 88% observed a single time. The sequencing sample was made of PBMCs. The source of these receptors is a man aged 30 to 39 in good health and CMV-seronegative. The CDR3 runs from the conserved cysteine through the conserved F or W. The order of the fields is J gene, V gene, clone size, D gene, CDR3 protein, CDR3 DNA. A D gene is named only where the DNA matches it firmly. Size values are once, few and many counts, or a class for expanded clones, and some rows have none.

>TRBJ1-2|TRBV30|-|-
CAGRAGASHGYTF
TGTGCAGGGAGGGCGGGGGCTAGCCATGGCTACACCTTC
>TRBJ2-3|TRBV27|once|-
CASSPWAEDTQYF
TGTGCCAGCAGTCCTTGGGCAGAGGATACGCAGTATTTT
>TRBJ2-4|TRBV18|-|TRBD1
CASSPGTGGNIQYF
TGTGCCAGCTCACCAGGGACAGGGGGAAACATTCAGTACTTC
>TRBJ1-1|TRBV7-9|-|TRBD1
CASSSPGQGVEAFF
TGTGCCAGCAGCTCTCCGGGACAGGGTGTTGAAGCTTTCTTT
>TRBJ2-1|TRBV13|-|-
CASNLRGMGQANNEQFF
TGTGCCAGCAACTTAAGGGGGATGGGGCAGGCCAACAATGAGCAGTTCTTC
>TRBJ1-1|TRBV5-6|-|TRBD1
CASSGDRGVTEAFF
TGTGCCAGCAGCGGGGACAGGGGTGTCACTGAAGCTTTCTTT
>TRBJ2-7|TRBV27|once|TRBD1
CASRRTGVVDEQYF
TGTGCCAGCAGACGGACAGGGGTTGTTGACGAGCAGTACTTC
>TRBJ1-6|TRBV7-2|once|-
CASSLSPGNNSPLHF
TGTGCCAGCAGCTTATCTCCAGGAAATAATTCACCCCTCCACTTT
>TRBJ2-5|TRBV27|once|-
CASSLLFEGGAETQYF
TGTGCCAGCAGTTTATTGTTTGAAGGGGGGGCAGAGACCCAGTACTTC
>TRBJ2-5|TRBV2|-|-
CASSPQGFRQETQYF
TGTGCCAGCAGTCCGCAGGGTTTTAGACAGGAGACCCAGTACTTC
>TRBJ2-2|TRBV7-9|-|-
CASSRDTGELFF
TGTGCCAGCAGCCGAGACACCGGGGAGCTGTTTTTT
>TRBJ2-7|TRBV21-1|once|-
CASSKVWRTGLGYEQYF
TGTGCCAGCAGCAAAGTATGGCGGACAGGGCTTGGTTACGAGCAGTACTTC
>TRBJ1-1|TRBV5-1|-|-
CASSLDPGATNTEAFF
TGCGCCAGCAGCCTCGACCCGGGAGCCACGAACACTGAAGCTTTCTTT
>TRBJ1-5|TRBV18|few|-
CASSPGGSNQPQHF
TGTGCCAGCTCACCTGGGGGGAGCAATCAGCCCCAGCATTTT
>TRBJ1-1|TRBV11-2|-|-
CASSPGLGEAFF
TGTGCCAGCAGCCCCGGGTTGGGTGAAGCTTTCTTT
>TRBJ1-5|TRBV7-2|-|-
CASSLDGGYSNQPQHF
TGTGCCAGCAGCTTAGATGGAGGGTATAGCAATCAGCCCCAGCATTTT
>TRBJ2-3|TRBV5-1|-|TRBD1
CASSLQGSNTDTQYF
TGCGCCAGCAGCTTACAGGGGTCAAACACAGATACGCAGTATTTT
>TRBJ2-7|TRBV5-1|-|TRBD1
CASSSTGGYSYEQYF
TGCGCCAGCAGCTCGACAGGGGGGTACTCCTACGAGCAGTACTTC
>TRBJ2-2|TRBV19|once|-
CASTLGPNTGELFF
TGTGCCAGTACCCTGGGCCCGAACACCGGGGAGCTGTTTTTT
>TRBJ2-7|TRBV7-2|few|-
CASSFPGIPYEQYF
TGTGCCAGCAGCTTCCCGGGGATTCCCTACGAGCAGTACTTC
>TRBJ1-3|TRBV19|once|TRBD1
CASRSQGASGNTIYF
TGTGCCAGTAGATCGCAGGGGGCATCTGGAAACACCATATATTTT
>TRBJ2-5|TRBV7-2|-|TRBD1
CASSVQTGGASETQYF
TGTGCCAGCAGCGTGCAGACAGGGGGCGCCTCAGAGACCCAGTACTTC
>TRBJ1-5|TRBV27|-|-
CASSLRGSFQPQHF
TGTGCCAGCAGTTTAAGGGGGAGTTTTCAGCCCCAGCATTTT
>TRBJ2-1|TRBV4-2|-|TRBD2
CASWGAGGQFF
TGTGCCAGCTGGGGGGCGGGAGGGCAGTTCTTC
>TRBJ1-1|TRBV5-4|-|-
CASRTRAGMNTEAFF
TGTGCCAGCAGGACCAGGGCGGGGATGAACACTGAAGCTTTCTTT
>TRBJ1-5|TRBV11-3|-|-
CASSLQFAQPQHF
TGTGCCAGCAGCTTACAGTTCGCTCAGCCCCAGCATTTT
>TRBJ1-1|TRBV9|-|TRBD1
CASSLGQGPTEAFF
TGTGCCAGCAGCCTGGGACAGGGGCCCACTGAAGCTTTCTTT
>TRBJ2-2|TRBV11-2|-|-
CASSHGVSGELFF
TGTGCCAGCAGCCACGGGGTGAGCGGGGAGCTGTTTTTT
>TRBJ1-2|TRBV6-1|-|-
CASSEGQDNYGYTF
TGTGCCAGCAGTGAGGGGCAGGATAACTATGGCTACACCTTC
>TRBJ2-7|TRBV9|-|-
CASSADTNSYEQYF
TGTGCCAGCAGCGCAGACACGAACTCCTACGAGCAGTACTTC
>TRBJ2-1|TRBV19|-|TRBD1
CASSIMGQALFEQFF
TGTGCCAGTAGTATAATGGGACAGGCATTATTTGAGCAGTTCTTC
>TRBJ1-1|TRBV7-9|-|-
CASSLAFGGPGVTEAFF
TGTGCCAGCAGCTTAGCGTTCGGGGGGCCCGGGGTGACTGAAGCTTTCTTT
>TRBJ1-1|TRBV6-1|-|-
CASTLREDTEAFF
TGTGCCAGCACTCTCAGGGAGGACACTGAAGCTTTCTTT
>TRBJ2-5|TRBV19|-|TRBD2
CASSILAGNLETQYF
TGTGCCAGTAGTATACTAGCGGGGAATTTGGAGACCCAGTACTTC
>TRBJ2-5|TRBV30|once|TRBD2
CAWSGAAGPNVSQETQYF
TGTGCCTGGAGTGGAGCAGCGGGGCCTAATGTGAGCCAAGAGACCCAGTACTTC
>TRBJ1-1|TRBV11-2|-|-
CASSLASGVRDTEAFF
TGTGCCAGCAGCTTAGCATCGGGAGTGAGGGACACTGAAGCTTTCTTT
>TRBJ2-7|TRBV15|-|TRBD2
CATSRDRTSGGDYEQYF
TGTGCCACCAGCAGAGATCGTACTAGCGGGGGAGATTACGAGCAGTACTTC
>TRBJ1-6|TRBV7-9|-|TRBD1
CASSSGQGKNSPLHF
TGTGCCAGCAGCTCGGGACAGGGAAAGAATTCACCCCTCCACTTT
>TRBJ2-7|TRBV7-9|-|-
CASSLGLASSYEQYF
TGTGCCAGCAGCTTGGGTCTAGCGTCTTCCTACGAGCAGTACTTC
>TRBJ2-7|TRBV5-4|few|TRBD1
CASSPGTGWESEQYF
TGTGCCAGCAGCCCGGGGACAGGGTGGGAGAGCGAGCAGTACTTC
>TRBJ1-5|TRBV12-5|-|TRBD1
CASGFGTGGVDQPQHF
TGTGCTAGTGGTTTCGGGACAGGGGGCGTCGATCAGCCCCAGCATTTT
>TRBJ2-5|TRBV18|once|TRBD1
CASSPTGERPTQETQYF
TGTGCCAGCTCACCAACAGGGGAGAGACCCACCCAAGAGACCCAGTACTTC
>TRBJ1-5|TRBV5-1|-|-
CARRTSNQPQHF
TGCGCCAGGAGAACTAGCAATCAGCCCCAGCATTTT
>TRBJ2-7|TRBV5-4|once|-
CASSLVAGGEQYF
TGTGCCAGCAGCTTGGTTGCAGGGGGGGAGCAGTACTTC
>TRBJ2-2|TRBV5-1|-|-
CASSPRYNSNTGELFF
TGCGCCAGCAGCCCAAGATACAATTCGAACACCGGGGAGCTGTTTTTT
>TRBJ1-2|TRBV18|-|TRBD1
CASSPSSGTGGDYGYTF
TGTGCCAGCTCACCATCTTCCGGGACAGGGGGCGACTATGGCTACACCTTC
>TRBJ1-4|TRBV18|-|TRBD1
CASSPGTGSAPMGKLFF
TGTGCCAGCTCACCCGGGACAGGGTCCGCCCCGATGGGAAAACTGTTTTTT
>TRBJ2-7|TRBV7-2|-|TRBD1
CASSLGQGLSPREQYF
TGTGCCAGCAGCCTGGGACAGGGGCTATCTCCTAGAGAGCAGTACTTC
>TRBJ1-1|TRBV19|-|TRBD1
CASTNPGTGANEAFF
TGTGCCAGTACCAACCCCGGGACAGGGGCTAATGAAGCTTTCTTT
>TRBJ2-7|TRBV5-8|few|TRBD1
CASSVGQGMSNYEQYF
TGTGCCAGCAGCGTAGGACAGGGAATGTCTAACTACGAGCAGTACTTC
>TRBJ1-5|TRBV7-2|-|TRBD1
CASSLYGQGIQPQHF
TGTGCCAGCAGCTTATATGGACAGGGGATTCAGCCCCAGCATTTT
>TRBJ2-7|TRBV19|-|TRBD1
CASSRTGGNFYEQYF
TGTGCCAGTAGTCGGACAGGGGGTAATTTCTACGAGCAGTACTTC